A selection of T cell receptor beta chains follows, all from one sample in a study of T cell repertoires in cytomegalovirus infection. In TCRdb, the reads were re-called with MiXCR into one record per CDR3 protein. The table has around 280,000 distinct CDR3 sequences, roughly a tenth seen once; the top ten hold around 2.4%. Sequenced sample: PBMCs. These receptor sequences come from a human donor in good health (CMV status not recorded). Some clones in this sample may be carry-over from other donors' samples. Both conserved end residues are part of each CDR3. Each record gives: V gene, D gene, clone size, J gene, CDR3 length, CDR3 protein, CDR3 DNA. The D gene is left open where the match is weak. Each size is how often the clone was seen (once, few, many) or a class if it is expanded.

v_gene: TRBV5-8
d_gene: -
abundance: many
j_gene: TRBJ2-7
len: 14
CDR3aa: CASSLRGDSYEQYF
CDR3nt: TGTGCCAGCAGCTTGCGAGGGGACTCCTACGAGCAGTACTTC

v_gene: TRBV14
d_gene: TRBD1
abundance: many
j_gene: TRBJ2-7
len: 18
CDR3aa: CASSQVGSGTGRAHEQYF
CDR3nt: TGTGCCAGCAGCCAAGTAGGATCCGGGACAGGGAGAGCCCACGAGCAGTACTTC

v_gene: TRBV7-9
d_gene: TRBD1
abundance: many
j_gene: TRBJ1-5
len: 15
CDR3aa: CASSLGQGWNQPQHF
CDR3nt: TGTGCCAGCAGCTTAGGACAGGGGTGGAATCAGCCCCAGCATTTT

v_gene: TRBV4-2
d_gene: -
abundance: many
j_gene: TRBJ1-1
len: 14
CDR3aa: CASSPLDGNTEAFF
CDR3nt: TGTGCCAGCAGCCCCCTGGATGGTAACACTGAAGCTTTCTTT

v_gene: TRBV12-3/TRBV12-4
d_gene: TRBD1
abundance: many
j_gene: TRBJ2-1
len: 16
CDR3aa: CASSPRGTGMTNEQFF
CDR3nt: TGTGCCAGCAGTCCCCGAGGGACAGGGATGACAAATGAGCAGTTCTTC

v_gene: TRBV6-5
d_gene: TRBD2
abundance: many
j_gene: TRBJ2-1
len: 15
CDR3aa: CASSYNGGAYNEQFF
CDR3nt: TGTGCCAGCAGTTACAACGGGGGGGCTTACAATGAGCAGTTCTTC

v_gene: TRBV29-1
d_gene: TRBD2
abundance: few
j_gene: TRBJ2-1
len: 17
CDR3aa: CSVEGDSRAGGYNEQFF
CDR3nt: TGCAGCGTTGAAGGCGACTCGAGAGCGGGGGGCTACAATGAGCAGTTCTTC

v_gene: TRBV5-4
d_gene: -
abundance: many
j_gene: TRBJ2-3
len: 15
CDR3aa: CASSVQAVERATQYF
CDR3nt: TGTGCCAGCAGCGTACAAGCGGTGGAAAGAGCTACGCAGTATTTT

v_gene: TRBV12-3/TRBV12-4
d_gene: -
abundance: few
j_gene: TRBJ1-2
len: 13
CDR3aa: CASSKRDGYGYTF
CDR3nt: TGTGCCAGCAGTAAACGGGACGGCTATGGCTACACCTTC

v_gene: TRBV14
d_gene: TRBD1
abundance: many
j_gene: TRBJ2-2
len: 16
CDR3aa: CASSAQGQGNTGELFF
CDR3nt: TGTGCCAGCAGCGCGCAGGGACAGGGAAACACCGGGGAGCTGTTTTTT

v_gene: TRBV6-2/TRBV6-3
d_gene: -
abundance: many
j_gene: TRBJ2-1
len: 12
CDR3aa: CASSSDLNEQFF
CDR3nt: TGTGCCAGCAGTTCAGACCTGAATGAGCAGTTCTTC

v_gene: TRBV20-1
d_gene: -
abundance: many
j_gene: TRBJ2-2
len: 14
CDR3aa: CSAATGANTGELFF
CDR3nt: TGCAGTGCCGCGACTGGTGCGAACACCGGGGAGCTGTTTTTT

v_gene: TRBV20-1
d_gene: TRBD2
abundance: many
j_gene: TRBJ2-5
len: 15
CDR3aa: CSAKGTSGAQETQYF
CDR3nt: TGCAGTGCTAAGGGGACTAGCGGGGCCCAAGAGACCCAGTACTTC